This is a list of T cell receptor beta chains from one sample in a study of blood T cells in healthy people across ages. One entry per CDR3 protein, called by TCRdb with MiXCR from the 5' RACE reads. The sample shows around 1,500,000 distinct CDR3 sequences, 35% to 45% of them seen only once. The sample was blood. These receptors all stem from a young woman in good health. CDR3s include the opening cysteine and the closing phenylalanine or tryptophan. Fields, in order: CDR3 protein, J gene, V gene.

CDR3 protein: CASRTTGPLGGYTF
J gene: TRBJ1-2
V gene: TRBV6-5

CDR3 protein: CASSLEYRGGADTQYF
J gene: TRBJ2-3
V gene: TRBV7-6

CDR3 protein: CASTIRPPGQGSYEQYF
J gene: TRBJ2-7
V gene: TRBV7-9

CDR3 protein: CASSPPLADFLLDEQFF
J gene: TRBJ2-1
V gene: TRBV7-9

CDR3 protein: CASSQDRALGNIQYF
J gene: TRBJ2-4
V gene: TRBV4-1

CDR3 protein: CASSPEASRETQYF
J gene: TRBJ2-5
V gene: TRBV9

CDR3 protein: CASSAIGTGASGELFF
J gene: TRBJ2-2
V gene: TRBV25-1

CDR3 protein: CASPQGANYGYTF
J gene: TRBJ1-2
V gene: TRBV18

CDR3 protein: CASSLGDRGRTQYF
J gene: NA
V gene: TRBV11-2

CDR3 protein: CASSLSRPGTGGADTQYF
J gene: TRBJ2-3
V gene: TRBV5-1

CDR3 protein: CASSVEVNTEAFF
J gene: TRBJ1-1
V gene: TRBV7-9

CDR3 protein: CASSPMTNEQFF
J gene: TRBJ2-1
V gene: TRBV3-1

CDR3 protein: CASSPRVRNTEAFF
J gene: TRBJ1-1
V gene: TRBV12-3/TRBV12-4

CDR3 protein: CASSPRGLLTAQDTQYF
J gene: TRBJ2-3
V gene: TRBV9

CDR3 protein: CASSSGQYTEAFF
J gene: TRBJ1-1
V gene: TRBV6-1

CDR3 protein: CASSNGPKGGEQYF
J gene: NA
V gene: TRBV4-1

CDR3 protein: CAFLEDEQYF
J gene: TRBJ2-7
V gene: TRBV5-1

CDR3 protein: CSARVGIYEQYF
J gene: TRBJ2-7
V gene: TRBV20-1

CDR3 protein: CASSLLGSPYEQYF
J gene: TRBJ2-7
V gene: TRBV9

CDR3 protein: CGARDGQGYEQYF
J gene: NA
V gene: TRBV20-1

CDR3 protein: CASSQVLQGTSTDTQYF
J gene: TRBJ2-3
V gene: TRBV4-1

CDR3 protein: CSAPTIAGGQGDTQYF
J gene: TRBJ2-3
V gene: TRBV20-1

CDR3 protein: CASSPTPGAGSGTDTQYF
J gene: TRBJ2-3
V gene: TRBV6-2/TRBV6-3

CDR3 protein: CASSPGQSGYTF
J gene: TRBJ1-2
V gene: TRBV11-2

CDR3 protein: CASTRATGEITDTQYF
J gene: TRBJ2-3
V gene: TRBV6-2/TRBV6-3

CDR3 protein: CASSVARQDNEQYF
J gene: NA
V gene: TRBV9

CDR3 protein: CASQLAGLNEQYF
J gene: TRBJ2-7
V gene: TRBV6-5

CDR3 protein: CASGAAENTEAFF
J gene: TRBJ1-1
V gene: TRBV12-5

CDR3 protein: CASSGGGLGPLHF
J gene: TRBJ1-6
V gene: TRBV25-1

CDR3 protein: CASSKFLAQKETQYF
J gene: TRBJ2-5
V gene: TRBV21-1

CDR3 protein: CASSANTGTETQYF
J gene: TRBJ2-5
V gene: TRBV7-9

CDR3 protein: CVEVGDNEQFF
J gene: TRBJ2-1
V gene: TRBV2

CDR3 protein: CTSSQEGGTSCEQYF
J gene: NA
V gene: TRBV1

CDR3 protein: CDLSERSYEQYF
J gene: TRBJ2-7
V gene: TRBV14

CDR3 protein: CSVEQGSYGYTF
J gene: TRBJ1-2
V gene: TRBV29-1

CDR3 protein: CASGGGGTEAFF
J gene: TRBJ1-1
V gene: TRBV6-5

CDR3 protein: CASSQRGGSMNTEAFF
J gene: TRBJ1-1
V gene: TRBV4-1

CDR3 protein: CASSVGSSGQETQYF
J gene: TRBJ2-5
V gene: TRBV9

CDR3 protein: CATGRQETQYF
J gene: TRBJ2-5
V gene: TRBV24-1

CDR3 protein: CASSRTGTGSYEQYF
J gene: TRBJ2-7
V gene: TRBV4-1

CDR3 protein: CASSKQGVTRPLPTEQYF
J gene: NA
V gene: TRBV21-1

CDR3 protein: CASSQRLYGTQYF
J gene: TRBJ2-3
V gene: TRBV4-3

CDR3 protein: CSGPREEAFF
J gene: TRBJ1-1
V gene: TRBV29-1

CDR3 protein: CARSSSGGASDTQYF
J gene: TRBJ2-3
V gene: TRBV11-2

CDR3 protein: CSTGEGNYNEQFF
J gene: TRBJ2-1
V gene: TRBV20-1